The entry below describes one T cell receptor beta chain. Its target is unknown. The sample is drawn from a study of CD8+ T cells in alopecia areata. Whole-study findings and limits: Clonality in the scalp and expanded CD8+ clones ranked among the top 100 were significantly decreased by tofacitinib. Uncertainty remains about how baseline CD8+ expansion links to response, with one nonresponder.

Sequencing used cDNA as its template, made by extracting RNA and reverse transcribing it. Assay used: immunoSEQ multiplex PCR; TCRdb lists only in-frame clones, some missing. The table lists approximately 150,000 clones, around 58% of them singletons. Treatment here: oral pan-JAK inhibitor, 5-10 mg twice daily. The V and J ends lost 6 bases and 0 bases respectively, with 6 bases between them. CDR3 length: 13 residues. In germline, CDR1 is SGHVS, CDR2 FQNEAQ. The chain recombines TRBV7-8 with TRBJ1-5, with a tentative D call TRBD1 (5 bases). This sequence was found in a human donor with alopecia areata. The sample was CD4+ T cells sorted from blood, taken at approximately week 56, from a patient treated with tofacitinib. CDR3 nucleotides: TGTGCCAGCAGGACAGCTAGCAATCAGCCCCAGCATTTT. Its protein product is CASRTASNQPQHF.